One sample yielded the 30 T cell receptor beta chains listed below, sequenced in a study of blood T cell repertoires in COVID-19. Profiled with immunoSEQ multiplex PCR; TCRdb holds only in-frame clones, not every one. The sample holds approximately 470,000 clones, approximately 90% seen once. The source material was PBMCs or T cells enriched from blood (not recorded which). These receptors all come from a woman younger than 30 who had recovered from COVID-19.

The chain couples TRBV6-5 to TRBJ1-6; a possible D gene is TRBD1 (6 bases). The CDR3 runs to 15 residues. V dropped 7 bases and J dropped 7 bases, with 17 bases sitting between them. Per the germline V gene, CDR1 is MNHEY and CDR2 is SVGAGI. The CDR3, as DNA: TGTGCCAGCAAGGGAGGGGGAGGGGAAAATTCACCCCTCCACTTT. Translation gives CASKGGGGENSPLHF.

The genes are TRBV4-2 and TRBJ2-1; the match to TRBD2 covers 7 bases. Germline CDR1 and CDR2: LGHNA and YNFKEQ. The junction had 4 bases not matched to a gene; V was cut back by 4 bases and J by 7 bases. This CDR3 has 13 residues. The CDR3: CASSLLAWNEQFF. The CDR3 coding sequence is TGTGCCAGCAGCCTACTAGCGTGGAATGAGCAGTTCTTC.

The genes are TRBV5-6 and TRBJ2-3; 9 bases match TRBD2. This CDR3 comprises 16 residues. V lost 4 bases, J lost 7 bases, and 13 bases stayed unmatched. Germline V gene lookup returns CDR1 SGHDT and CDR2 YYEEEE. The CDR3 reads CASSEESGGPLYTQYF. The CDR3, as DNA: TGTGCCAGCAGCGAGGAAAGCGGGGGGCCCCTCTATACGCAGTATTTT.

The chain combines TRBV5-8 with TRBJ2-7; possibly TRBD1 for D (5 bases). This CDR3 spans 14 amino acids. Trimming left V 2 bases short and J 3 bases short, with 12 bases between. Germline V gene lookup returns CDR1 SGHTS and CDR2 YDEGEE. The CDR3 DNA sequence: TGTGCCAGCAGCTTACGACAGAGTTTCTACGAGCAGTACTTC. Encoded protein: CASSLRQSFYEQYF.

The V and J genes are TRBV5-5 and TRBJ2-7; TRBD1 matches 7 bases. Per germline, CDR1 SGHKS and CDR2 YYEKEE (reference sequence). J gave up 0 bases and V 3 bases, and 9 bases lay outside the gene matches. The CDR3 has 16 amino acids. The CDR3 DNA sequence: TGTGCCAGCAGCTCGACAGGGAAGGTTGGCTCCTACGAGCAGTACTTC. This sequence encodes CASSSTGKVGSYEQYF.

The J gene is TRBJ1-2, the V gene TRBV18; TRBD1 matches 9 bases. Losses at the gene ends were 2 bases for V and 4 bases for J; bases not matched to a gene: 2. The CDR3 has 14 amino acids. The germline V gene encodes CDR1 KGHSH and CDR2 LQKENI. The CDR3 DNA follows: TGTGCCAGCTCACCAACGACAGGGGGCTATGGCTACACCTTC. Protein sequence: CASSPTTGGYGYTF.

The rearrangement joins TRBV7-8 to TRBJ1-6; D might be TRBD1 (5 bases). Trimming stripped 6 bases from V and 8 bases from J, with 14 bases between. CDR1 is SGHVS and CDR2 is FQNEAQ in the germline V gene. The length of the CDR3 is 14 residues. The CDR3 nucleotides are TGTGCCAGCAGTCTCGACAGCGAATATTCACCCCTCCACTTT. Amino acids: CASSLDSEYSPLHF. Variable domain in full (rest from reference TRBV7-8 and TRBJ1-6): GAGVSQSPRYKVAKRGQDVALRCDPISGHVSLFWYQQALGQGPEFLTYFQNEAQLDKSGLPSDRFFAERPEGSVSTLKIQRTQQEDSAVYLCASSLDSEYSPLHFGNGTRLTVT.

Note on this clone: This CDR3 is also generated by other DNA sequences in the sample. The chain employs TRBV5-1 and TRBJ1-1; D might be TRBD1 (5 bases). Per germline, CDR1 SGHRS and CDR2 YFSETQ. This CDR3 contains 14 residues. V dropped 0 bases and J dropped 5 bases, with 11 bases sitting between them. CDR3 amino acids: CASSLEGYGTEAFF. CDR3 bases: TGCGCCAGCAGCTTGGAGGGGTACGGGACTGAAGCTTTCTTT.

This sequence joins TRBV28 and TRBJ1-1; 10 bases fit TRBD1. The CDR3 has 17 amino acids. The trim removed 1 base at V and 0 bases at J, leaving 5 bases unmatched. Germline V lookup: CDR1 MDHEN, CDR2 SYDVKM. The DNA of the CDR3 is TGTGCCAGCAGTTTATCCGGGACAGGGGATATGAACACTGAAGCTTTCTTT. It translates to CASSLSGTGDMNTEAFF.

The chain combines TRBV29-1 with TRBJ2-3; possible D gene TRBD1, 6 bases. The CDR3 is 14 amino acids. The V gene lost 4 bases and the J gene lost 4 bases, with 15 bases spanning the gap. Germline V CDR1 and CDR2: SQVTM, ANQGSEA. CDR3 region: CSVAEGAGADTQYF. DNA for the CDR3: TGCAGCGTTGCTGAAGGGGCAGGGGCAGATACGCAGTATTTT.

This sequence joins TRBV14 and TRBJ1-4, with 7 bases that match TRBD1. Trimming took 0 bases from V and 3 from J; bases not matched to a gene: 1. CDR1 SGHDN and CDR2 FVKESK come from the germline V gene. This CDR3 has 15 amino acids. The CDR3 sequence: CASSQEQGANEKLFF. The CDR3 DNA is TGTGCCAGCAGCCAAGAGCAGGGGGCTAATGAAAAACTGTTTTTT.

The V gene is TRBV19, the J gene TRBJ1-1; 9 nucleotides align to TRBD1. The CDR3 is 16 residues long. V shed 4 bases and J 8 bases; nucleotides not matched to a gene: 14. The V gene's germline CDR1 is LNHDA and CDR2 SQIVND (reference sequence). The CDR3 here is CASSTDRGQPPPEAFF. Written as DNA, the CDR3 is TGTGCCAGTAGTACGGACAGGGGACAGCCCCCCCCCGAAGCTTTCTTT. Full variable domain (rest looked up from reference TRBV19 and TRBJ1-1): DGGITQSPKYLFRKEGQNVTLSCEQNLNHDAMYWYRQDPGQGLRLIYYSQIVNDFQKGDIAEGYSVSREKKESFPLTVTSAQKNPTAFYLCASSTDRGQPPPEAFFGQGTRLTVV.

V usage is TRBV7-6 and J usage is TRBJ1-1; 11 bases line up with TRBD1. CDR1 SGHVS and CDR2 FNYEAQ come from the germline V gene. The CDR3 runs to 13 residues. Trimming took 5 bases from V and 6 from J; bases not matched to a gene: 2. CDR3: CASSQGQGAEAFF. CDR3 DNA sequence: TGTGCCAGCAGCCAGGGACAGGGGGCTGAAGCTTTCTTT.

The CDR3 is CASSASDTQYF. The CDR3 nucleotides are TGCGCCAGCAGTGCATCAGATACGCAGTATTTT. This rearrangement joins TRBV10-1 to TRBJ2-3; D remains ambiguous. V dropped 4 bases and J dropped 4 bases, with 3 bases sitting between them. The CDR3 totals 11 residues. Germline CDR1 reads WNHNN; CDR2 reads SYGVQD (reference sequence).

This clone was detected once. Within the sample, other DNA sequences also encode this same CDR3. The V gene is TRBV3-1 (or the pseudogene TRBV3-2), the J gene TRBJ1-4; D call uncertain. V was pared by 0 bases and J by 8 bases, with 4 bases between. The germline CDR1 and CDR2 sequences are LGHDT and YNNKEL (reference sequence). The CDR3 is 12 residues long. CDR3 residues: CASSQDREKLFF. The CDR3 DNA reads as TGTGCCAGCAGCCAAGATCGGGAAAAACTGTTTTTT.

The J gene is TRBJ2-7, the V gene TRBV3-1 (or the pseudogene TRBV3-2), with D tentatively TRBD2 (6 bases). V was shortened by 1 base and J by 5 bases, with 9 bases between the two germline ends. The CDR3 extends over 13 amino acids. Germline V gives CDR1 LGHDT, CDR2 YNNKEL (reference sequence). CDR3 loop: CASSQVAENEQYF. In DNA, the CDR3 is TGTGCCAGCAGCCAAGTAGCGGAGAACGAGCAGTACTTC.

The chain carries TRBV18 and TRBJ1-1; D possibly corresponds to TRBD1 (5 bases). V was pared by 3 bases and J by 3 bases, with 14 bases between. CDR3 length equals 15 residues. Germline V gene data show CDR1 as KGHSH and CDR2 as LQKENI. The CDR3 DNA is TGTGCCAGCTCACCGACGGGGGACGCATACACTGAAGCTTTCTTT. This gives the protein CASSPTGDAYTEAFF.

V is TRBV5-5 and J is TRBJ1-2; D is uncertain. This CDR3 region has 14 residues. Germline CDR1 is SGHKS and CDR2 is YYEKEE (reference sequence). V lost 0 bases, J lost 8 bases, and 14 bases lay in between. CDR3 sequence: CASSLDVTSTGYTF. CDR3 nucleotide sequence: TGTGCCAGCAGCTTGGACGTGACTTCTACCGGCTACACCTTC.

The CDR3 reads CAWSLDRLQETQYF. The CDR3 region has the DNA TGTGCCTGGAGCTTGGACAGACTTCAAGAGACCCAGTACTTC. This sequence joins TRBV30 and TRBJ2-5; D possibly corresponds to TRBD1 (6 bases). CDR1 and CDR2 (germline): GTSNPN, SVGIG (reference sequence). The CDR3 covers 14 residues. Trimming shortened V by 3 bases and J by 2 bases, and 13 bases separated the two germline ends. Full variable domain (rest looked up from reference TRBV30 and TRBJ2-5): SQTIHQWPATLVQPVGSPLSLECTVEGTSNPNLYWYRQAAGRGLQLLFYSVGIGQISSEVPQNLSASRPQDRQFILSSKKLLLSDSGFYLCAWSLDRLQETQYFGPGTRLLVL.

The CDR3 DNA is TGTGCCAGCAGCCAGGGACTAGCGGGCCACAATGAGCAGTTCTTC. This codes for CASSQGLAGHNEQFF. The gene calls are TRBV3-1 (or the pseudogene TRBV3-2) and TRBJ2-1; 12 bases are shared with TRBD2. The CDR3 has 15 residues. J lost 5 bases, V lost 3 bases, and 2 bases had no gene match. Germline V gene data show CDR1 as LGHDT and CDR2 as YNNKEL (reference sequence).

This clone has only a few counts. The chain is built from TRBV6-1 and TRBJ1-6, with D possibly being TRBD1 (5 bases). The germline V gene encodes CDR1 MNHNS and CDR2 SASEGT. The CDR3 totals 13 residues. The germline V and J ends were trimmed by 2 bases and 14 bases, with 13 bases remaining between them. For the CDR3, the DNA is TGTGCCAGCAGTGAACGGGAGGGGCCGGCCCTCCACTTT. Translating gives CASSEREGPALHF.

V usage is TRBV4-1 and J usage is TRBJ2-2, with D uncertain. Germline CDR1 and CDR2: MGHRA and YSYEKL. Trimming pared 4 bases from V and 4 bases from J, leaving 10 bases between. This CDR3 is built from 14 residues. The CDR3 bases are TGCGCCAGCAGCCCGCACAGTAGCACCGGGGAGCTGTTTTTT. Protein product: CASSPHSSTGELFF.

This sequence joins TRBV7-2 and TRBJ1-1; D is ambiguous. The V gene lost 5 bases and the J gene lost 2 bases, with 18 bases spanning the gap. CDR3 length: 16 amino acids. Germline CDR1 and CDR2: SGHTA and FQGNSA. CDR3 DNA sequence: TGTGCCAGCAGCCCACCGCCGGGAGGACCTAACACTGAAGCTTTCTTT. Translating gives CASSPPPGGPNTEAFF.

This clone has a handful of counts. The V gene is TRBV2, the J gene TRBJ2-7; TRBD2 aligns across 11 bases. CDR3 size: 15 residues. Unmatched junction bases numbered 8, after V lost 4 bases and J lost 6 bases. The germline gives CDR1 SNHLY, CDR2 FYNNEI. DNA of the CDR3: TGTGCCAGCAGTGGTCTGACTAGCGGGGCATCCGAGCAGTACTTC. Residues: CASSGLTSGASEQYF.

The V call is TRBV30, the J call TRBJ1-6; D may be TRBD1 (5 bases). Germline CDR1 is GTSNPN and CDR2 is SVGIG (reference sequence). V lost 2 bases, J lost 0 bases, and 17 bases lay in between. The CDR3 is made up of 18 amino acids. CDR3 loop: CAWSPRTHGSSYNSPLHF. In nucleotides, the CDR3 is TGTGCCTGGAGTCCCCGGACACATGGAAGCTCCTATAATTCACCCCTCCACTTT. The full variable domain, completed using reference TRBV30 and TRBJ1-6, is SQTIHQWPATLVQPVGSPLSLECTVEGTSNPNLYWYRQAAGRGLQLLFYSVGIGQISSEVPQNLSASRPQDRQFILSSKKLLLSDSGFYLCAWSPRTHGSSYNSPLHFGNGTRLTVT.

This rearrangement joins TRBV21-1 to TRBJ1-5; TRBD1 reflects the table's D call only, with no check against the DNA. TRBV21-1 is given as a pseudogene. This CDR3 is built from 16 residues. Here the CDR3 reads CASSTQTGPADQPQHF. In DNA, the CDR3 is TGTGCCAGCAGCACCCAGACAGGGCCAGCGGATCAGCCCCAGCATTTT.

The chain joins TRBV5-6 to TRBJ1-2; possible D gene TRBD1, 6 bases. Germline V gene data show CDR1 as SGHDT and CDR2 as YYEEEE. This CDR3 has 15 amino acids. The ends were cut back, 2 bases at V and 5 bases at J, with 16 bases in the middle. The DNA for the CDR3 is TGTGCCAGCAGCTTACAGGGAAGGGTAGCATATGGCTACACCTTC. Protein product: CASSLQGRVAYGYTF.

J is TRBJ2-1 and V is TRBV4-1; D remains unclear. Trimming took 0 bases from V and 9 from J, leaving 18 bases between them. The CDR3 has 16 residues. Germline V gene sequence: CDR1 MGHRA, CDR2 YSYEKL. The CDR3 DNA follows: TGCGCCAGCAGCCAAGAACCCTTCGCTACCCGAGGTGAGCAGTTCTTC. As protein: CASSQEPFATRGEQFF.

The CDR3 is CASSENHGGANEQYF. The CDR3 nucleotides read TGTGCCAGCAGTGAAAATCATGGGGGGGCGAACGAGCAGTACTTC. The chain links TRBV6-1 to TRBJ2-7; perhaps TRBD2 as D (7 bases). In germline, CDR1 is MNHNS, CDR2 SASEGT. The V gene lost 2 bases and the J gene lost 5 bases, with 16 bases spanning the gap. There are 15 residues in the CDR3.

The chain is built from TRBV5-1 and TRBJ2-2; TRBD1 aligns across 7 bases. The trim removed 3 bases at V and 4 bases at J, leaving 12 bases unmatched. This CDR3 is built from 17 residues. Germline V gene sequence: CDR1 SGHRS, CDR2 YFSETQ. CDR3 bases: TGCGCCAGCAGCTCCTACATGCGACAGGGATCCACCGGGGAGCTGTTTTTT. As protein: CASSSYMRQGSTGELFF.